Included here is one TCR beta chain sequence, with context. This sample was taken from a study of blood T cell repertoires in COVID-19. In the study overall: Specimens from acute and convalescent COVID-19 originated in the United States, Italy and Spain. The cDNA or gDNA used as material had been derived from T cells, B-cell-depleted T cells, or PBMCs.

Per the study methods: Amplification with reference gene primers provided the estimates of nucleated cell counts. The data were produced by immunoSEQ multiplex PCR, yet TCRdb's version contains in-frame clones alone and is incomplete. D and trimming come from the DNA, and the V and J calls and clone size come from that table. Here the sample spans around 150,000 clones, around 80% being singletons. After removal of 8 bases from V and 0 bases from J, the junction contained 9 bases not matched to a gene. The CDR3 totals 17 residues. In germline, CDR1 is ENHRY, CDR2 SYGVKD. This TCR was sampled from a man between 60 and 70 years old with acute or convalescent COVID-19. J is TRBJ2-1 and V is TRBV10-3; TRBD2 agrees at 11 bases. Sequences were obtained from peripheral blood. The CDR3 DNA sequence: TGTGCCATCGCGGCTAGCGGGAGGTCCCGCTCCTACAATGAGCAGTTCTTC. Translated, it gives CAIAASGRSRSYNEQFF.